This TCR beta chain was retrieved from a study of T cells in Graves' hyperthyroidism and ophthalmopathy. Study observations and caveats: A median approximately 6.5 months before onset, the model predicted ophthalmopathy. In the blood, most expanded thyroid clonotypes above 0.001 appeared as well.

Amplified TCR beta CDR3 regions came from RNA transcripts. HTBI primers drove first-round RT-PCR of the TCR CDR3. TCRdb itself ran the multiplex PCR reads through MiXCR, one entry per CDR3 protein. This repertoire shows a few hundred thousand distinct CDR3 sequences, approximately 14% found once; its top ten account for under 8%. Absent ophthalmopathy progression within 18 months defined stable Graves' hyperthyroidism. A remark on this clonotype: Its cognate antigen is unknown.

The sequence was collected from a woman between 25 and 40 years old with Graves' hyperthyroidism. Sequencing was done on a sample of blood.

CDR3 DNA: TGTGCCAGCGGGCTCTCGACAGGGACCAAAAATGAGCAGTTCTTC. Translating gives CASGLSTGTKNEQFF. This chain uses TRBV4-2 with TRBJ2-1, with 7 bases lining up with TRBD1. This CDR3 is 15 amino acids long. V trimming: 8 bases; J trimming: 7 bases; junction bases outside the gene matches: 14. The germline CDR1 and CDR2 sequences are LGHNA and YNFKEQ.